Listed below are T cell receptor beta chains from one sample, sequenced in a study of tumor-infiltrating lymphocytes in localized non-small cell lung cancer. TCRdb's copy holds only in-frame clones and misses some; the assay was immunoSEQ multiplex PCR. The table shows about 7,400 clones, with approximately 71% occurring only once. Sequencing was performed on uninvolved lung tissue not adjacent to the tumor. The receptors stem from a human donor with non-small cell lung cancer. The CDR3 runs from the conserved cysteine through the conserved F or W. The order of the fields is D gene, J gene, V gene, clone size, CDR3 protein, CDR3 DNA. A D gene is named only where the DNA matches it firmly. The size of a clone is reported for some rows only, either as once, few or many, or as a class for expanded clones.

d_call: -
j_call: TRBJ1-2
v_call: TRBV2
clone_size: -
cdr3_aa: CASSDNPGYGYTF
cdr3_nt: TGTGCCAGCAGTGATAATCCAGGCTATGGCTACACCTTC

d_call: TRBD2
j_call: TRBJ2-2
v_call: TRBV4-1
clone_size: -
cdr3_aa: CASSQDPRAGAPGELFF
cdr3_nt: TGCGCCAGCAGCCAAGATCCGAGAGCGGGAGCTCCCGGGGAGCTGTTTTTT

d_call: -
j_call: TRBJ1-1
v_call: TRBV19
clone_size: -
cdr3_aa: CASSIGPMTARLNTEAFF
cdr3_nt: TGTGCCAGTAGTATAGGTCCGATGACGGCACGTCTGAACACTGAAGCTTTCTTT

d_call: -
j_call: TRBJ2-2
v_call: TRBV5-1
clone_size: -
cdr3_aa: CASSLGAGSNTGELFF
cdr3_nt: TGCGCCAGCAGCTTGGGCGCGGGGTCGAACACCGGGGAGCTGTTTTTT

d_call: -
j_call: TRBJ1-1
v_call: TRBV7-2
clone_size: -
cdr3_aa: CASSLQGFEAFF
cdr3_nt: TGTGCCAGCAGCTTACAGGGGTTTGAAGCTTTCTTT

d_call: -
j_call: TRBJ1-6
v_call: TRBV28
clone_size: few
cdr3_aa: CASSSTGRSPLHF
cdr3_nt: TGTGCCAGCAGTTCTACAGGAAGATCACCCCTCCACTTT

d_call: TRBD1
j_call: TRBJ1-1
v_call: TRBV5-1
clone_size: -
cdr3_aa: CASSLETGWATEAFF
cdr3_nt: TGCGCCAGCAGCTTAGAGACAGGGTGGGCCACTGAAGCTTTCTTT

d_call: -
j_call: TRBJ2-5
v_call: TRBV6-5
clone_size: -
cdr3_aa: CASSYSLGAMETQYF
cdr3_nt: TGTGCCAGCAGTTACTCCCTTGGAGCGATGGAGACCCAGTACTTC

d_call: TRBD1
j_call: TRBJ1-1
v_call: TRBV6-5
clone_size: -
cdr3_aa: CASSYTGGAGNTEAFF
cdr3_nt: TGTGCCAGCAGTTACACAGGGGGCGCCGGGAACACTGAAGCTTTCTTT

d_call: TRBD1
j_call: TRBJ1-2
v_call: TRBV29-1
clone_size: -
cdr3_aa: CSYQGDPNYGYTF
cdr3_nt: TGCAGTTACCAGGGGGACCCTAACTATGGCTACACCTTC

d_call: TRBD2
j_call: TRBJ2-1
v_call: TRBV15
clone_size: -
cdr3_aa: CATSRDYSTSGSNEQFF
cdr3_nt: TGTGCCACCAGCAGAGATTATTCGACTAGCGGGAGCAATGAGCAGTTCTTC

d_call: -
j_call: TRBJ1-1
v_call: TRBV19
clone_size: -
cdr3_aa: CASSGQMNTEAFF
cdr3_nt: TGTGCCAGTAGCGGACAGATGAACACTGAAGCTTTCTTT

d_call: -
j_call: TRBJ2-7
v_call: TRBV2
clone_size: once
cdr3_aa: CASKVSGEQYF
cdr3_nt: TGTGCCAGCAAGGTGAGCGGCGAGCAGTACTTC

d_call: -
j_call: TRBJ1-5
v_call: TRBV5-1
clone_size: -
cdr3_aa: CASSLAGGFQPQHF
cdr3_nt: TGCGCCAGCAGCTTGGCCGGAGGCTTTCAGCCCCAGCATTTT

d_call: TRBD1
j_call: TRBJ2-7
v_call: TRBV7-8
clone_size: -
cdr3_aa: CASSSGQGGVQYF
cdr3_nt: TGTGCCAGCAGCTCTGGACAGGGGGGTGTGCAGTACTTC

d_call: -
j_call: TRBJ2-7
v_call: TRBV15
clone_size: -
cdr3_aa: CATSRAQDEQYF
cdr3_nt: TGTGCCACCAGCCGGGCTCAGGACGAGCAGTACTTC

d_call: -
j_call: TRBJ1-2
v_call: TRBV27
clone_size: -
cdr3_aa: CASTAGYGYTF
cdr3_nt: TGTGCCAGCACCGCGGGCTATGGCTACACCTTC

d_call: -
j_call: TRBJ2-7
v_call: TRBV27
clone_size: -
cdr3_aa: CASSRVADTYEQYF
cdr3_nt: TGTGCCAGCAGTCGGGTAGCGGATACCTACGAGCAGTACTTC

d_call: TRBD1
j_call: TRBJ2-2
v_call: TRBV19
clone_size: -
cdr3_aa: CASSMGTGGTGELFF
cdr3_nt: TGTGCCAGTAGTATGGGGACAGGGGGCACCGGGGAGCTGTTTTTT

d_call: -
j_call: TRBJ2-5
v_call: TRBV5-1
clone_size: -
cdr3_aa: CASSWNPLGQTGETQYF
cdr3_nt: TGCGCCAGCAGCTGGAATCCTCTTGGACAGACGGGGGAGACCCAGTACTTC

d_call: -
j_call: TRBJ1-2
v_call: TRBV7-3
clone_size: few
cdr3_aa: CASSPAGSYGYTF
cdr3_nt: TGTGCCAGCAGCCCGGCCGGGTCGTATGGCTACACCTTC

d_call: -
j_call: TRBJ2-5
v_call: TRBV5-1
clone_size: once
cdr3_aa: CASRDQEYETQYF
cdr3_nt: TGCGCCAGCAGAGACCAGGAGTACGAGACCCAGTACTTC

d_call: TRBD1
j_call: TRBJ2-2
v_call: TRBV28
clone_size: -
cdr3_aa: CASSAGTGDTGELFF
cdr3_nt: TGTGCCAGCAGCGCCGGGACAGGGGACACCGGGGAGCTGTTTTTT

d_call: -
j_call: TRBJ2-7
v_call: TRBV30
clone_size: -
cdr3_aa: CAWSVGTTSYEQYF
cdr3_nt: TGTGCCTGGAGTGTTGGGACCACATCCTACGAGCAGTACTTC

d_call: -
j_call: TRBJ2-1
v_call: TRBV7-2
clone_size: -
cdr3_aa: CASSLASGDEQFF
cdr3_nt: TGTGCCAGCAGCTTAGCTAGCGGCGATGAGCAGTTCTTC

d_call: -
j_call: TRBJ1-1
v_call: TRBV5-1
clone_size: -
cdr3_aa: CASSFAANTEAFF
cdr3_nt: TGCGCCAGCAGCTTCGCCGCGAACACTGAAGCTTTCTTT

d_call: TRBD2
j_call: TRBJ2-3
v_call: TRBV27
clone_size: -
cdr3_aa: CASRGGTSGADTQYF
cdr3_nt: TGTGCCAGCAGAGGGGGGACTAGCGGCGCAGATACGCAGTATTTT

d_call: TRBD1
j_call: TRBJ1-1
v_call: TRBV6-5
clone_size: -
cdr3_aa: CASSYSSGQGSTEAFF
cdr3_nt: TGTGCCAGCAGTTACTCTTCGGGACAGGGGAGCACTGAAGCTTTCTTT

d_call: -
j_call: TRBJ2-7
v_call: TRBV6-1
clone_size: -
cdr3_aa: CASSDRGQRAYEQYF
cdr3_nt: TGTGCCAGCAGTGACCGAGGACAGCGAGCCTACGAGCAGTACTTC

d_call: -
j_call: TRBJ1-1
v_call: TRBV5-1
clone_size: -
cdr3_aa: CASSSGLLGWEAFF
cdr3_nt: TGCGCCAGCAGCTCGGGACTGCTCGGGTGGGAAGCTTTCTTT

d_call: -
j_call: TRBJ1-2
v_call: TRBV5-1
clone_size: -
cdr3_aa: CASSTGSAGGGYTF
cdr3_nt: TGCGCCAGCAGCACCGGGAGCGCTGGAGGTGGCTACACCTTC

d_call: -
j_call: TRBJ1-2
v_call: TRBV28
clone_size: large
cdr3_aa: CASGAEGGYTF
cdr3_nt: TGTGCCAGCGGCGCAGAGGGAGGCTACACCTTC

d_call: -
j_call: TRBJ1-5
v_call: TRBV28
clone_size: -
cdr3_aa: CASSPSGPSTPQHF
cdr3_nt: TGTGCCAGCAGTCCCTCAGGGCCGTCTACTCCCCAGCATTTT

d_call: -
j_call: TRBJ1-2
v_call: TRBV5-8
clone_size: -
cdr3_aa: CASRLTGGGMDGYTF
cdr3_nt: TGTGCCAGCAGACTCACCGGGGGGGGGATGGATGGCTACACCTTC

d_call: -
j_call: TRBJ1-5
v_call: TRBV19
clone_size: -
cdr3_aa: CASTIRDGSAQHF
cdr3_nt: TGTGCCAGTACCATCCGGGACGGTTCGGCCCAGCATTTT

d_call: -
j_call: TRBJ1-6
v_call: TRBV9
clone_size: -
cdr3_aa: CASTPGPSYNSPLHF
cdr3_nt: TGTGCCAGCACCCCAGGCCCCTCCTATAATTCACCCCTCCACTTT

d_call: -
j_call: TRBJ2-7
v_call: TRBV28
clone_size: -
cdr3_aa: CASTLGGDEQYF
cdr3_nt: TGTGCCAGCACCCTTGGGGGAGACGAGCAGTACTTC

d_call: TRBD2
j_call: TRBJ2-7
v_call: TRBV6-1
clone_size: -
cdr3_aa: CASSTSGASSYEQYF
cdr3_nt: TGTGCCAGCAGTACTAGCGGGGCGAGCTCCTACGAGCAGTACTTC

d_call: -
j_call: TRBJ1-4
v_call: TRBV28
clone_size: -
cdr3_aa: CASSDTEKLFF
cdr3_nt: TGTGCCAGCAGTGACACAGAAAAACTGTTTTTT

d_call: -
j_call: TRBJ2-3
v_call: TRBV2
clone_size: -
cdr3_aa: CASLSGQPFDTQYF
cdr3_nt: TGTGCCAGCCTTTCAGGGCAACCCTTCGATACGCAGTATTTT

d_call: -
j_call: TRBJ2-2
v_call: TRBV4-2
clone_size: -
cdr3_aa: CASSQGSPDGGGELFF
cdr3_nt: TGTGCCAGCAGCCAAGGGTCCCCCGACGGGGGCGGGGAGCTGTTTTTT

d_call: TRBD1
j_call: TRBJ1-6
v_call: TRBV5-1
clone_size: few
cdr3_aa: CASSLEQGAPTRSPLHF
cdr3_nt: TGCGCCAGCAGCTTGGAACAGGGGGCCCCTACCCGTTCACCCCTCCACTTT

d_call: -
j_call: TRBJ2-7
v_call: TRBV6-1
clone_size: -
cdr3_aa: CASQALEQYF
cdr3_nt: TGTGCCAGCCAAGCTCTCGAGCAGTACTTC

d_call: -
j_call: TRBJ1-2
v_call: TRBV6-5
clone_size: -
cdr3_aa: CASSAGFSGYGYTF
cdr3_nt: TGTGCCAGCAGTGCAGGGTTTTCTGGCTATGGCTACACCTTC

d_call: -
j_call: TRBJ2-1
v_call: TRBV7-2
clone_size: few
cdr3_aa: CATGTFYNEQFF
cdr3_nt: TGTGCCACCGGGACATTTTACAATGAGCAGTTCTTC

d_call: -
j_call: TRBJ2-5
v_call: TRBV6-5
clone_size: -
cdr3_aa: CASSSPRWAQETQYF
cdr3_nt: TGTGCCAGCAGTTCCCCTCGTTGGGCACAAGAGACCCAGTACTTC

d_call: TRBD1
j_call: TRBJ1-5
v_call: TRBV19
clone_size: -
cdr3_aa: CASRFNRGGNQPQHF
cdr3_nt: TGTGCCAGTAGATTCAACAGGGGTGGCAATCAGCCCCAGCATTTT

d_call: -
j_call: TRBJ2-1
v_call: TRBV7-3
clone_size: -
cdr3_aa: CASSLQRRSYNEQFF
cdr3_nt: TGTGCCAGCAGCTTACAGCGCCGCTCCTACAATGAGCAGTTCTTC

d_call: TRBD1
j_call: TRBJ2-7
v_call: TRBV29-1
clone_size: -
cdr3_aa: CSVGRGRRDEQYF
cdr3_nt: TGCAGCGTTGGCAGGGGGAGAAGAGACGAGCAGTACTTC

d_call: -
j_call: TRBJ1-1
v_call: TRBV30
clone_size: -
cdr3_aa: CACQPRGSMNTEAFF
cdr3_nt: TGTGCCTGCCAACCAAGGGGGTCCATGAACACTGAAGCTTTCTTT